Given below is one TCR beta chain in context. Its antigen is undetermined. The sample belongs to a study of tumor-infiltrating lymphocytes in primary liver carcinoma. Study-wide background: Surgical resection served as treatment for the primary liver carcinoma of these patients. Stage T1-T3 N0M0 and a size of roughly 4.2 to 11 cm characterized the tumors.

Alongside blood RNA obtained from unsorted whole blood, germline DNA was also extracted. TCR beta cDNA was made from roughly 500 ng total RNA with a constant-region primer. Three rounds of nested multiplex PCR with slightly modified ARM-PCR produced TCR beta libraries. Each of the first two PCR rounds ran about 9 cycles with TRBV1-TRBV30 forward and C-beta reverse primers. Using its own MiXCR run on the multiplex PCR reads, TCRdb lists one record per CDR3 protein. The table records about 310,000 distinct CDR3 sequences, 50% to 60% of them present only once. Notes on the study in general: The study found tumor-adjacent and tumor-blood pairs overlapped less than tumor region pairs. Unsorted bulk processing meant the study did not compare CD4+ and CD8+ repertoires.

CDR3 length: 15 amino acids. The germline V and J ends were trimmed by 2 bases and 4 bases, with 11 bases remaining between them. Germline V gives CDR1 SGHTA, CDR2 FQGTGA. The chain joins TRBV7-3 to TRBJ2-2; D could derive from TRBD1 or TRBD2 (5 bases each). Material for sequencing was peripheral blood. This TCR came from a woman aged 25-40 years with primary liver carcinoma and hepatitis B virus infection. CDR3: CASSLRGAGTGELFF. The CDR3 DNA is TGTGCCAGCAGCTTACGAGGGGCAGGCACCGGGGAGCTGTTTTTT.